This T cell receptor (beta chain) was profiled in a study of blood T cell repertoires in COVID-19. Whole-study context: The cDNA or gDNA used as material had been derived from T cells, B-cell-depleted T cells, or PBMCs.

The CDR3 spans 15 residues. In germline, CDR1 is SGHNT, CDR2 YENEEA. Original processing notes: Cell counts per sample came from amplifying reference gene primers. TCRdb keeps only in-frame clones here, not all; method: immunoSEQ multiplex PCR. That table supplies the V and J calls and clone size; D and trimming were determined from the DNA. In the table there are approximately 140,000 clones, roughly 79% of which are singletons. Concerning this clone itself: Sequence at one end of the junction differs from germline and may be a read error.

The chain recombines TRBV11-3 with TRBJ2-1; 9 nucleotides align to TRBD2. This TCR derives from a human donor with acute or convalescent COVID-19. The donor label of this sample is uncertain. The sample was peripheral blood. CDR3 protein: CASSLGRGGHKEQFF. CDR3 sequence (DNA): TGTGCCAGCAGCTTAGGGCGGGGGGGCCACAAGGAGCAGTTCTTC. Looking up the rest from reference TRBV11-3 and TRBJ2-1 gives the full variable domain: EAGVVQSPRYKIIEKKQPVAFWCNPISGHNTLYWYLQNLGQGPELLIRYENEEAVDDSQLPKDRFSAERLKGVDSTLKIQPAELGDSAVYLCASSLGRGGHKEQFFGPGTRLTVL.